This TCR beta chain was profiled in a study of blood T cell repertoires in COVID-19. Across the whole study: The United States, Italy and Spain were the sources of the acute and convalescent COVID-19 samples. T cells, B-cell-depleted T cells, or PBMCs supplied cDNA or gDNA.

CDR3 size: 17 residues. From germline, CDR1 is MNHEY and CDR2 SVGEGT. V shed 2 bases and J 3 bases; nucleotides not matched to a gene: 10. In the original analysis: From reference gene primer amplification, estimates of nucleated cell counts were derived. Sequencing was performed with immunoSEQ multiplex PCR; in TCRdb, only in-frame clones are kept and a portion is missing. The D gene and trimming were derived from the DNA, and the V and J assignments and clone size from that table. This table has 130,000 to 150,000 clones, 88% appearing once. Self-reported history from a screening survey and questionnaire set each donor's cohort.

The sequencing sample was made of PBMCs or T cells enriched from blood (not recorded which). The chain uses TRBV6-2 or TRBV6-3 and TRBJ1-1; TRBD1 aligns across 9 bases. The TCR comes from a woman under 40 with acute COVID-19. For the CDR3, the DNA is TGTGCCAGCAGTTACACTATTGGGGACAGGGTGGACACTGAAGCTTTCTTT. This encodes CASSYTIGDRVDTEAFF.